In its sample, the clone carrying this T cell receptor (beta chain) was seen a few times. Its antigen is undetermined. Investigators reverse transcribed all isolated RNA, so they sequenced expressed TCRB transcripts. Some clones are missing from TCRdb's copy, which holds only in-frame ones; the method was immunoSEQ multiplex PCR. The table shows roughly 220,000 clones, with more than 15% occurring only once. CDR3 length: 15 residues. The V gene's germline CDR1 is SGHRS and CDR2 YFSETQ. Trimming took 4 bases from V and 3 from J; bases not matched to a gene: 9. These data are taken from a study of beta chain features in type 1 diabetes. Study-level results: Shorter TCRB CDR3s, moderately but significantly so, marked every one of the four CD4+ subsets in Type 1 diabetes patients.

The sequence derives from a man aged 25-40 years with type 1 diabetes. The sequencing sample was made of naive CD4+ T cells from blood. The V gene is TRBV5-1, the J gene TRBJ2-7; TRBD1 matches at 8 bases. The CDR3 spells CASSPGQGGNYEQYF. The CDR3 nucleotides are TGCGCCAGCAGCCCCGGACAGGGAGGAAACTACGAGCAGTACTTC.